The entry below describes one T cell receptor beta chain. CDR3 length: 16 amino acids. While infection was still active, Seattle patients were enrolled and then followed longitudinally. The data originate from a study of blood T cell repertoires in COVID-19. The wider study: COVID-19 samples collected from the United States, Italy and Spain covered acute and convalescent phases. The cDNA or gDNA used as material had been derived from T cells, B-cell-depleted T cells, or PBMCs.

Per the authors' pipeline: Reference gene primer amplification in the assay estimated nucleated cell counts. Repertoires were generated with immunoSEQ multiplex PCR, while TCRdb's copy carries only in-frame clones and drops some. V and J calls and clone size are given by that table; D and trimming were obtained from the DNA. The data contain roughly 500,000 clones, 80% to 90% of them singletons. The chain is built from TRBV21-1 and TRBJ1-3; TRBD1, as called in the table, went unchecked against the DNA. TRBV21-1 is marked as a pseudogene. The sample was peripheral blood. This TCR was sampled from a man aged 18 to 29 with COVID-19, enrolled during active disease. The CDR3 here is CASSATGIYSGNTIYF. CDR3 nucleotides: TGTGCCAGCAGCGCGACAGGGATTTACTCTGGAAACACCATATATTTT.